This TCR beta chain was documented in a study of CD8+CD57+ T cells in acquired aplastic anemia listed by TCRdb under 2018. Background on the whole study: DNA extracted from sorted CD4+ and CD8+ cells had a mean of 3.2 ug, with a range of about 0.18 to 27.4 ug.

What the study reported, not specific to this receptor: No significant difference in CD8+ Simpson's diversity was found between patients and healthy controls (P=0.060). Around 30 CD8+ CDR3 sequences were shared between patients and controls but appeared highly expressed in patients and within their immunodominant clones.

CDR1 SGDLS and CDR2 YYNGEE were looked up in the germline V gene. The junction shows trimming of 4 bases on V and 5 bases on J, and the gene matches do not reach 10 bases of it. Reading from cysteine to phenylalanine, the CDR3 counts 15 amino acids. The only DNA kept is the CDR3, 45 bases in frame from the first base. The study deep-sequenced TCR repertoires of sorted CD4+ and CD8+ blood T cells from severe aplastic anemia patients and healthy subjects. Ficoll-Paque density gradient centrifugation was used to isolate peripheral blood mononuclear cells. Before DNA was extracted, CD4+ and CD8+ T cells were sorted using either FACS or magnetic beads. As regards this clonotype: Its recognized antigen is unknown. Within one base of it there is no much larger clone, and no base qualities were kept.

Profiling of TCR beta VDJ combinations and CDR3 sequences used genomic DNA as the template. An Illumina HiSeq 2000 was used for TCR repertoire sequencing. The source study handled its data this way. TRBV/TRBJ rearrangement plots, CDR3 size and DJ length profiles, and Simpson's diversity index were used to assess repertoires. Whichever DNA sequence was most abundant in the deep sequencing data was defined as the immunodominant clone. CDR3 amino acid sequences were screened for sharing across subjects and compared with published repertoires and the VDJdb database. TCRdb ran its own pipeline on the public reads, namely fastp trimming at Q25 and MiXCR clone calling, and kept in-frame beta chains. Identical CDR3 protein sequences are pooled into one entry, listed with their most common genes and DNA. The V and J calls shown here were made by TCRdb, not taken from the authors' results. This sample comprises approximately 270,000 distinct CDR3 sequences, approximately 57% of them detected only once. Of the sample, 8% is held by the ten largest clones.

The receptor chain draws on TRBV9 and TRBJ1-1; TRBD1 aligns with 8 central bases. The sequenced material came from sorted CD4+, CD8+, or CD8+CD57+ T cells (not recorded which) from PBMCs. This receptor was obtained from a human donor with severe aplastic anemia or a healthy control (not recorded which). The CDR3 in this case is CASSTRTGRGTEAFF. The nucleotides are TGTGCCAGCAGCACCCGGACAGGGAGGGGGACTGAAGCTTTCTTT.